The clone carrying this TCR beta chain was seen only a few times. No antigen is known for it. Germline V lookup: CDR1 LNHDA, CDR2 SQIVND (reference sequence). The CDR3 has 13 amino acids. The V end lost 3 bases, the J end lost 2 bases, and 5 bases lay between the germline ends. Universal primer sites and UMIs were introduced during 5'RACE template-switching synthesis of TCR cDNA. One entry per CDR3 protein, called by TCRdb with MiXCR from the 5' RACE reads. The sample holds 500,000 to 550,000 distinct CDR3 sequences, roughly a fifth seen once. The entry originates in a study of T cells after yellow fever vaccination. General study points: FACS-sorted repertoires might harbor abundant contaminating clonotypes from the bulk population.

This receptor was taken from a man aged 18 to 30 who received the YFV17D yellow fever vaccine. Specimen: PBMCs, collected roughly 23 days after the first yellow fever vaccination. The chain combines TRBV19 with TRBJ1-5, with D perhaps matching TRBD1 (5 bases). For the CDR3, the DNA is TGTGCCAGTAGTATCAGGGGCAATCAGCCCCAGCATTTT. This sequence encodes CASSIRGNQPQHF.